This T cell receptor beta chain was sequenced during a study of CD8+ T cells in alopecia areata. Notes on the study in general: There were many expanded lesional clones persisting in scalp and blood during tofacitinib. Clonality exceeded that of normal scalp in lesional scalp, most notably in alopecia totalis/universalis. Only a single nonresponder existed, so baseline CD8+ expansion links stay unclear.

Remarks on this clone: Its antigen is as yet unknown.

Once RNA had been extracted, it was reverse transcribed into cDNA to act as the sequencing template. Sequencing was performed with immunoSEQ multiplex PCR; in TCRdb, only in-frame clones are kept and a portion is missing. The repertoire holds fewer than 250,000 clones, with around 60% as singletons. Germline V gene sequence: CDR1 KGHSH, CDR2 LQKENI. CDR3 length equals 13 residues. Trimming stripped 3 bases from V and 7 bases from J, with 10 bases between. Specified treatment: oral pan-JAK inhibitor, 5-10 mg twice daily. This sequence joins TRBV18 and TRBJ1-3; no definite D call. The sequencing used CD4+ T cells sorted from blood, collected around week 47, from a patient treated with tofacitinib. This TCR was recovered from a human donor with alopecia areata. The CDR3 protein is CASSPEWRNTIYF. In DNA form, the CDR3 reads TGTGCCAGCTCACCCGAATGGCGGAACACCATATATTTT.